This T cell receptor beta chain was obtained from a study of T cell repertoires in cytomegalovirus infection. Study-level information: CMV infection plus the matching HLA type was flagged by public TCR beta signatures. Broader study findings: Cumulative public TCR beta family frequency identified CMV carriers with the relevant HLA. Predominance within the ex vivo response was attributable to HLA-C-restricted CMV-specific TCR beta clonotypes.

This clonotype has a handful of counts. No antigen is known for it. This CDR3 contains 14 residues. The V gene's germline CDR1 is MDHEN and CDR2 SYDVKM. Trimming shortened V by 4 bases and J by 3 bases, and 12 bases separated the two germline ends. MiXCR, run by TCRdb on the reads, gives a single entry per CDR3 protein. This sample carries about 100,000 distinct CDR3 sequences, around a quarter of them seen once, and the ten largest clones take roughly two fifths. Sequencing was carried out using CD8+ T cells from PBMCs. The V and J genes are TRBV28 and TRBJ1-1, with D possibly TRBD1 on 5 matching bases. The receptor's source is a human donor in good health (CMV status not recorded). Some clones in this sample may be carry-over from other donors' samples. CDR3 in DNA: TGTGCCAGCAGTTCCCCGGGACGATACACTGAAGCTTTCTTT. This encodes CASSSPGRYTEAFF.